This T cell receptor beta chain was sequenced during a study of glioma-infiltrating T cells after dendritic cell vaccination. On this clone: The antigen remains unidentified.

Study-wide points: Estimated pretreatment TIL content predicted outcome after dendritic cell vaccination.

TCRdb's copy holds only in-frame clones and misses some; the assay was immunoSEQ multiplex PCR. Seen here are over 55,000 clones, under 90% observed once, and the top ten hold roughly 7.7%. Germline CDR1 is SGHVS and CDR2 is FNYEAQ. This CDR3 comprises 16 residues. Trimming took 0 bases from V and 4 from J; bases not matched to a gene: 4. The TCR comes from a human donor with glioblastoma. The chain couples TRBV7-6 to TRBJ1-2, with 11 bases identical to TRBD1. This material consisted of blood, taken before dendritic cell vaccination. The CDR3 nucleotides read TGTGCCAGCAGCTTAGCCGGGACAGGGGGTGGCTATGGCTACACCTTC. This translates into CASSLAGTGGGYGYTF.